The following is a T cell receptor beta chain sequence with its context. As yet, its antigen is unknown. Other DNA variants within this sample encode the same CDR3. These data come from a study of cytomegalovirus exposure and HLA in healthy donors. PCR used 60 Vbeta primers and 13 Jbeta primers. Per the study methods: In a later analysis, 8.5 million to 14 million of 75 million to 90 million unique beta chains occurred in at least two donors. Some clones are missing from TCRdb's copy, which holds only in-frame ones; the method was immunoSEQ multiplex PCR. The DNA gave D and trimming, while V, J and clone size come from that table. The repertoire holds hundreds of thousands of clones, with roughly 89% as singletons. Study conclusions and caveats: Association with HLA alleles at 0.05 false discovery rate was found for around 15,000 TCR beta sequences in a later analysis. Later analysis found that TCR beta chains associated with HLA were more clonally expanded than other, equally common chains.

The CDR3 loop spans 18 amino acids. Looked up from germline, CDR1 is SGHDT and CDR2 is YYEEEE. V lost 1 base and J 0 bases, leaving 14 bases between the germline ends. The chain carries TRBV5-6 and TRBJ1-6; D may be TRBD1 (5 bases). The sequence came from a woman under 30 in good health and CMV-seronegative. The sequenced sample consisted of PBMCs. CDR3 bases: TGTGCCAGCAGCTTGTACGGCAGGGCAAGCTCCTATAATTCACCCCTCCACTTT. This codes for CASSLYGRASSYNSPLHF.